A selection of T cell receptor beta chains follows, all from one sample in a study of blood T cell repertoires in COVID-19. Sequenced by immunoSEQ multiplex PCR; TCRdb stores in-frame clones only, minus some. The sample lists 200,000 to 250,000 clones; around 80% were seen once. Input material: PBMCs or T cells enriched from blood (not recorded which). Source of these receptors: a man aged 55 to 69 who had recovered from COVID-19. CDR3s include the opening cysteine and the closing phenylalanine or tryptophan. D genes are given only for firm matches. Expanded clones are given a class, and other clones once, few, many or no size at all.

cdr3_length	j_call	d_call	clone_size	v_call	cdr3_nt	cdr3_aa
14	TRBJ2-1	.	.	TRBV29-1	TGCAGCGTTTTGAAGACAGGCGCCTCTAATGAGCAGTTCTTC	CSVLKTGASNEQFF
15	TRBJ1-4	.	.	TRBV5-6	TGTGCCAGCAGCTTGGTCGGTCATCCTAATGAAAAACTGTTTTTT	CASSLVGHPNEKLFF
15	TRBJ1-5	TRBD1	.	TRBV4-3	TGCGCCAGCAGCCAAGACCTATCAGGGGGCCAGCCCCAGCATTTT	CASSQDLSGGQPQHF
15	TRBJ1-3	.	.	TRBV6-1	TGTGCCAGCAGCCATGGTTGGGGAGGCGGAAACACCATATATTTT	CASSHGWGGGNTIYF
12	TRBJ1-4	.	.	TRBV11-2	TGTGCCAGCAGCTTACTCGGTGAAAAACTGTTTTTT	CASSLLGEKLFF
16	TRBJ1-3	.	.	TRBV9	TGTGCCAGCAGCGTAGGGGCCAGCATCTCTGGAAACACCATATATTTT	CASSVGASISGNTIYF
14	TRBJ2-5	TRBD1	once	TRBV4-2	TGTGCCAGCAGCCAAGACGACAGGGGTGAGACCCAGTACTTC	CASSQDDRGETQYF
13	TRBJ1-6	TRBD1	.	TRBV19	TGTGCCAGTAGAAATGACAGGGATTCACCCCTCCACTTT	CASRNDRDSPLHF
15	TRBJ2-3	.	.	TRBV5-4	TGTGCCAGCAGCTTGGCCGGGGAGCTATCGCCTACGCAGTATTTT	CASSLAGELSPTQYF
15	TRBJ1-3	TRBD1	few	TRBV5-1	TGCGCCAGCAGCGAAGGGACAGGGTTAGGAAACACCATATATTTT	CASSEGTGLGNTIYF
14	TRBJ2-5	.	.	TRBV5-8	TGTGCCAGCAGCTTGGGGCAGGGCTGGGAGACCCAGTACTTC	CASSLGQGWETQYF
14	TRBJ1-1	.	.	TRBV5-1	TGCGCCAGCAGCTGGGCAGGGGAGAACACTGAAGCTTTCTTT	CASSWAGENTEAFF
13	TRBJ1-2	TRBD1	few	TRBV5-1	TGCGCCAGCAGCCCGACAGGGAACTATGGCTACACCTTC	CASSPTGNYGYTF
10	TRBJ1-1	.	.	TRBV2	TGTGCCAGCAGAGGACAGGAAGCTTTCTTT	CASRGQEAFF
13	TRBJ1-6	.	.	TRBV10-3	TGTGCCATCTCGGAGACAGATAATTCACCCCTCCACTTT	CAISETDNSPLHF
19	TRBJ1-2	TRBD1	.	TRBV12-5	TGTGCTAGTGGTTTGGTACAATATAAGGGGGCGGTTAAGGAATATGGCTACACCTTC	CASGLVQYKGAVKEYGYTF
19	TRBJ2-6	TRBD1	.	TRBV3-1/TRBV3-2	TGTGCCAGCAGCCTACGCGAGACAGGGGGCGGGGCTGGGGCCAACGTCCTGACTTTC	CASSLRETGGGAGANVLTF
13	TRBJ2-2	.	.	TRBV10-2	TGCGCCAGCAGAGGGGATGGTCTCGGGGAGCTGTTTTTT	CASRGDGLGELFF
14	TRBJ2-2	.	.	TRBV5-7	TGTGCCAGCAGCGGGGGACAGAACACCGGGGAGCTGTTTTTT	CASSGGQNTGELFF
14	TRBJ1-1	.	.	TRBV30	TGTGCCTGGACTCGTGGACGGGGAAACACTGAAGCTTTCTTT	CAWTRGRGNTEAFF
14	TRBJ1-5	.	.	TRBV19	TGTGCCAGTAGGGAGAATTATAGCAATCAGCCCCAGCATTTT	CASRENYSNQPQHF
15	TRBJ1-5	.	.	TRBV5-6	TGTGCCAGCAGCGTCCGTATGGGGGGTGGTCAGCCCCAGCATTTT	CASSVRMGGGQPQHF
14	TRBJ1-2	TRBD1	.	TRBV6-5	TGTGCCAGCAATCAGGGGGCGCGAGACTATGGCTACACCTTC	CASNQGARDYGYTF
14	TRBJ1-6	TRBD1	.	TRBV5-8	TGTGCCAGCAGCCCCGGGACAGGGAATTCACCCCTCCACTTT	CASSPGTGNSPLHF
13	TRBJ1-5	TRBD1	.	TRBV4-1	TGCGCCAGCAGACAGGGGAATAGTCAGCCCCAGCATTTT	CASRQGNSQPQHF
14	TRBJ2-1	.	.	TRBV5-1	TGCGCCAGCCTCTCGACTCTTTTCGGGGGTGAGCAGTTCTTC	CASLSTLFGGEQFF
15	TRBJ1-1	.	.	TRBV11-3	TGTGCCAGCAGCATTAGCGGAGGGGAAAACACTGAAGCTTTCTTT	CASSISGGENTEAFF
13	TRBJ2-5	.	.	TRBV3-1/TRBV3-2	TGTGCCAGCAGGGACTCTCCTCGGGAGACCCAGTACTTC	CASRDSPRETQYF
13	TRBJ1-1	TRBD1	.	TRBV2	TGTGCCAGCAGTGGCCAGGACAGGGTAGAAGCTTTCTTT	CASSGQDRVEAFF
15	TRBJ1-2	.	once	TRBV9	TGTGCCAGCAGCGCCGAACTTTCCAGCGACTATGGCTACACCTTC	CASSAELSSDYGYTF
17	TRBJ2-1	TRBD2	.	TRBV30	TGTGCCTGGAGTCGGAGCGGGGGGGCCCTGGGATACAATGAGCAGTTCTTC	CAWSRSGGALGYNEQFF
15	TRBJ1-6	TRBD1	.	TRBV27	TGTGCCAGCAGTTCAGGGGGTTTTATGAATTCACCCCTCCACTTT	CASSSGGFMNSPLHF
15	TRBJ2-3	.	.	TRBV5-1	TGCGCCAGCAGCTTGGCAGACAGAAGCACAGATACGCAGTATTTT	CASSLADRSTDTQYF
14	TRBJ2-7	.	.	TRBV27	TGTGCCAGCAGTTCCAGGGTGGGCTCCTACGAGCAGTACTTC	CASSSRVGSYEQYF
16	TRBJ2-5	TRBD2	.	TRBV7-2	TGTGCCAGCAACTACTTGGTGGGACTAGCCATGGAGACCCAGTACTTC	CASNYLVGLAMETQYF
15	TRBJ1-2	.	.	TRBV7-2	TGTGCCAGCAGCTTAGGGGCAGCTCCTAACTATGGCTACACCTTC	CASSLGAAPNYGYTF
14	TRBJ2-7	TRBD1	.	TRBV3-1/TRBV3-2	TGTGCCAGCAGCCAAACCGGGACAGGGGACGAGCAGTACTTC	CASSQTGTGDEQYF
13	TRBJ1-1	.	.	TRBV29-1	TGCAGCGTGGAACACGGGGGGAACCCTGAAGCTTTCTTT	CSVEHGGNPEAFF
15	TRBJ1-2	.	.	TRBV2	TGTGCCAGCAGTGATTTTGGAGGACCAAACTATGGCTACACCTTC	CASSDFGGPNYGYTF
14	TRBJ1-6	.	.	TRBV9	TGTGCCAGCAGCGTAGGGCAGGGAGGCTCACCCCTCCACTTT	CASSVGQGGSPLHF
13	TRBJ2-7	.	once	TRBV2	TGTGCCAGCAGACTACATAGCTCCTACGAGCAGTACTTC	CASRLHSSYEQYF
15	TRBJ1-1	.	once	TRBV3-1/TRBV3-2	TGTGCCAGCAGCCAAGATGGGCCGTTGAACACTGAAGCTTTCTTT	CASSQDGPLNTEAFF
15	TRBJ2-7	TRBD1	.	TRBV10-2	TGCGCCAGCAGGGTGGACAGGGACCCCCGGGACGAGCAGTACTTC	CASRVDRDPRDEQYF
13	TRBJ1-1	.	.	TRBV7-3	TGTGCCAGCAGCTTAAATTTTGACTCTCAGGCTTTCTTT	CASSLNFDSQAFF
15	TRBJ1-2	.	.	TRBV9	TGTGCCAGCAGCGTAGGTGACAAACGAGACTATGGCTACACCTTC	CASSVGDKRDYGYTF
14	TRBJ2-7	.	.	TRBV6-2/TRBV6-3	TGTGCCAGCAGCCGAAGCGACGGAAACTACGAGCAGTACTTC	CASSRSDGNYEQYF
14	TRBJ2-1	.	.	TRBV7-2	TGTGCCAGCAGCTTAGTAGGGGTGTGGAATGAGCAGTTCTTC	CASSLVGVWNEQFF
16	TRBJ1-4	.	.	TRBV27	TGTGCCAGCAGACCGGGGTTTGGGGCAACTAATGAAAAACTGTTTTTT	CASRPGFGATNEKLFF
15	TRBJ2-5	.	.	TRBV3-1/TRBV3-2	TGTGCCAGCAGCCAAGAATGGGACACCCAAGAGACCCAGTACTTC	CASSQEWDTQETQYF
14	TRBJ1-6	.	.	TRBV27	TGTGCCAGCAGCCCCTCGGGGTCCAGTTCACCCCTCCACTTT	CASSPSGSSSPLHF
13	TRBJ2-5	TRBD2	.	TRBV29-1	TGCAGCGTTGGATCGGGGGGCCAAGAGACCCAGTACTTC	CSVGSGGQETQYF
14	TRBJ1-1	.	.	TRBV27	TGTGCCAGCAGTTTAGGCCGTTGGTCCACTGAAGCTTTCTTT	CASSLGRWSTEAFF
15	TRBJ1-2	TRBD1	.	TRBV6-2/TRBV6-3	TGTGCCAGCAGTTACCACCCCCCGACAGGGAATGGCTACACCTTC	CASSYHPPTGNGYTF
15	TRBJ2-7	.	.	TRBV7-3	TGTGCCAGCAGCTCCGGAGGTACCAGCTCCTACGAGCAGTACTTC	CASSSGGTSSYEQYF
15	TRBJ2-7	TRBD1	few	TRBV4-1	TGCGCCAGCAGCCGAGGGACAGAGCCATCCTACGAGCAGTACTTC	CASSRGTEPSYEQYF